The sequence of this T cell receptor (beta chain) was determined in a study of blood T cell repertoires in COVID-19. As for the study in general: Donors in the United States, Italy and Spain gave samples during acute or convalescent COVID-19. T cells, B-cell-depleted T cells, or PBMCs provided the cDNA or gDNA that served as material.

How the authors handled the data: Quantification of nucleated cells was approximated via reference gene primer amplification. Only in-frame clones appear in the TCRdb table, and some are missing; sequencing was by immunoSEQ multiplex PCR. V and J calls plus clone size are reproduced from that table; the DNA served to infer D and trimming. The sample shows approximately 100,000 clones, around 90% of them seen only once. CDR3 length: 18 amino acids. V was pared by 1 base and J by 1 base, with 7 bases of the junction left unmatched. Per germline, CDR1 LNHDA and CDR2 SQIVND (reference sequence). V and J are TRBV19 and TRBJ2-3; 11 bases are shared with TRBD2. Sequencing used peripheral blood. The clonotype was recovered from a human donor in a cohort sampled during active COVID-19. The CDR3 DNA is TGTGCCAGTAGTATAGGTCGAACTAGCGGGAGAGGCACAGATACGCAGTATTTT. As protein: CASSIGRTSGRGTDTQYF.